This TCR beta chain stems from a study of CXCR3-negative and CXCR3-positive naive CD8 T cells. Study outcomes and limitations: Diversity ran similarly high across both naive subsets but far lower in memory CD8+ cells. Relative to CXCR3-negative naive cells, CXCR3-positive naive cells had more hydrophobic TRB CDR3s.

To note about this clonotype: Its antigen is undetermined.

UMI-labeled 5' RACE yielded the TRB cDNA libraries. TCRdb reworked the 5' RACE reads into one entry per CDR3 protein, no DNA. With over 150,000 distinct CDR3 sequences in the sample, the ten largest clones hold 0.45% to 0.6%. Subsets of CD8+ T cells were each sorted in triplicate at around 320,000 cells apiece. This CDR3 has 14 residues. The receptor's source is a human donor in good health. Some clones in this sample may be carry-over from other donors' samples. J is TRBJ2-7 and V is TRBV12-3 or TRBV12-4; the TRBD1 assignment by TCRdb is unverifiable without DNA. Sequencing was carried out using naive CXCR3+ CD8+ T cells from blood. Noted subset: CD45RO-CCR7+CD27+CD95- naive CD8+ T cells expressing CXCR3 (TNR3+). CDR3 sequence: CASRDRSGTTEQYF.